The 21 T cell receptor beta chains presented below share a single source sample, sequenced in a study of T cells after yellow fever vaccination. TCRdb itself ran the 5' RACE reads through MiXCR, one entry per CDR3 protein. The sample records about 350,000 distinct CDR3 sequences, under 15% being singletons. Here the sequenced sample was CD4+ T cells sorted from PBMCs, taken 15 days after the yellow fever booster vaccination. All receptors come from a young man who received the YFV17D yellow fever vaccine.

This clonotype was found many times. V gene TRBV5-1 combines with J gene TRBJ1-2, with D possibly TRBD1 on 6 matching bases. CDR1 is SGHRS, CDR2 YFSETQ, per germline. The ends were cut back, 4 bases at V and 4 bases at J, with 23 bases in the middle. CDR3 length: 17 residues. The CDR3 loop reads CASSVGRDITTGYGYTF. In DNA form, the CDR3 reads TGCGCCAGCAGCGTGGGGCGGGACATAACGACTGGCTATGGCTACACCTTC.

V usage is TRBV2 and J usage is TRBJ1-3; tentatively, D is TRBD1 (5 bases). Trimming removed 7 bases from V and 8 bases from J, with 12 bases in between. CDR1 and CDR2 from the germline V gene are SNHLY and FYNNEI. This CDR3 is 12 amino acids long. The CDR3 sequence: CASKMEGDTIYF. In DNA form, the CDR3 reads TGTGCCAGCAAGATGGAAGGGGACACCATATATTTT.

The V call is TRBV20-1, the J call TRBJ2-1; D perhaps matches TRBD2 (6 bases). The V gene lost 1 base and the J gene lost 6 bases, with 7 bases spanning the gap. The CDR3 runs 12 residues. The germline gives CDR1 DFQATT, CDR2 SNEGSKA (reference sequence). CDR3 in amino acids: CSARGDSNEQFF. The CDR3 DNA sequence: TGCAGTGCTAGAGGGGACTCCAATGAGCAGTTCTTC.

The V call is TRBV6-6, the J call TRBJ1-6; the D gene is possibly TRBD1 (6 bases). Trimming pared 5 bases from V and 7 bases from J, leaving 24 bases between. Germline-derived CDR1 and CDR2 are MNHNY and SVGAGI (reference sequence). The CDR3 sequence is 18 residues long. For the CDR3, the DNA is TGTGCCAGCAGTCAAAGGAAACAGGGATTGGCGAGGAATTCACCCCTCCACTTT. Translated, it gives CASSQRKQGLARNSPLHF.

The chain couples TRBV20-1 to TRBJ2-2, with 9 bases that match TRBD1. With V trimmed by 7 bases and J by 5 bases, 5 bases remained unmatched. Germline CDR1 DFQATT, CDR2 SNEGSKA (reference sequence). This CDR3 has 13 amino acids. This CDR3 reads CSVTGGRTGELFF. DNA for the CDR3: TGCAGTGTTACAGGGGGCAGGACCGGGGAGCTGTTTTTT.

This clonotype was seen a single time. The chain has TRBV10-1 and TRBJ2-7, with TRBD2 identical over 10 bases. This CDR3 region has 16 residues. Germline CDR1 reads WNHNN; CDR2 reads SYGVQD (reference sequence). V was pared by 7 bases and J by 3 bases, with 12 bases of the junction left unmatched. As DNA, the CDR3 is TGCGCCAGCACTGGACTAGCGGTTAGCCTCTTCTACGAGCAGTACTTC. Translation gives CASTGLAVSLFYEQYF.

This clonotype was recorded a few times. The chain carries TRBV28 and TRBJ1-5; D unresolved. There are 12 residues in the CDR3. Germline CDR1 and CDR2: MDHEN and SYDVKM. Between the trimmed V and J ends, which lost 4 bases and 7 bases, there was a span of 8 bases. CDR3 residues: CASSSEYQPQHF. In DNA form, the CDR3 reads TGTGCCAGCAGTTCGGAATACCAGCCCCAGCATTTT. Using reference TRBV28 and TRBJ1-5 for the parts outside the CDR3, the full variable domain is DVKVTQSSRYLVKRTGEKVFLECVQDMDHENMFWYRQDPGLGLRLIYFSYDVKMKEKGDIPEGYSVSREKKERFSLILESASTNQTSMYLCASSSEYQPQHFGDGTRLSIL.

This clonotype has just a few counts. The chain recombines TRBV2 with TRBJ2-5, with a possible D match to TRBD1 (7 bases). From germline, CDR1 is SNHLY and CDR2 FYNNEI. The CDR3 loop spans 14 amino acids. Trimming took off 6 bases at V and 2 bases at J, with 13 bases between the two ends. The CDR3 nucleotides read TGTGCCAGCAGGGCGGGACAGCGACAAGAGACCCAGTACTTC. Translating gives CASRAGQRQETQYF.

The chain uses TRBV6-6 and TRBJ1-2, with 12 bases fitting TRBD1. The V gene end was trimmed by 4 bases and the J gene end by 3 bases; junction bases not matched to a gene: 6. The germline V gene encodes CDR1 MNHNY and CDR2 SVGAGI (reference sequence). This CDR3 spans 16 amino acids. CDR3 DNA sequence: TGTGCCAGCAGTTTGGGACAGGGGGCTCGTGACTATGGCTACACCTTC. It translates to CASSLGQGARDYGYTF.

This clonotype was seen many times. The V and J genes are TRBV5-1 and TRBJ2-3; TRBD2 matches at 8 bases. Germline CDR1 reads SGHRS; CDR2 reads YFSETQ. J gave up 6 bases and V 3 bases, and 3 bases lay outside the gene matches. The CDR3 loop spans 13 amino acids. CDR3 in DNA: TGCGCCAGCAGCTCCAGGACTAGCGATACGCAGTATTTT. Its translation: CASSSRTSDTQYF.

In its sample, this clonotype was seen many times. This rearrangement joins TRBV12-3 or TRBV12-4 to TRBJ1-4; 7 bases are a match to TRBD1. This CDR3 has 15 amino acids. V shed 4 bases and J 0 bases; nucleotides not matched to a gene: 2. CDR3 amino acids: CASSSQGATNEKLFF. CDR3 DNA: TGTGCCAGCAGTTCGCAGGGGGCAACTAATGAAAAACTGTTTTTT.

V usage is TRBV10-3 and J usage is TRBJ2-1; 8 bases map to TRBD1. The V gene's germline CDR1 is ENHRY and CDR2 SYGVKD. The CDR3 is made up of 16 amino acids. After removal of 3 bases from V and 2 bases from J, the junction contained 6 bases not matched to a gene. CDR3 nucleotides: TGTGCCATCAGTGAACAGGACAGGGATGCCTACAATGAGCAGTTCTTC. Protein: CAISEQDRDAYNEQFF.

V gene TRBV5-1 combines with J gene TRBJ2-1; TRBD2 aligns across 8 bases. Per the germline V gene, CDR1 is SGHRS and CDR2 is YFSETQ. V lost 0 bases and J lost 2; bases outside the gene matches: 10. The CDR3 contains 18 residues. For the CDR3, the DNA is TGCGCCAGCAGCTTGGGTTCTAGCGGGCCGTTCCCCTACAATGAGCAGTTCTTC. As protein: CASSLGSSGPFPYNEQFF. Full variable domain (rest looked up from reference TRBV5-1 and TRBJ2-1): KAGVTQTPRYLIKTRGQQVTLSCSPISGHRSVSWYQQTPGQGLQFLFEYFSETQRNKGNFPGRFSGRQFSNSRSEMNVSTLELGDSALYLCASSLGSSGPFPYNEQFFGPGTRLTVL.

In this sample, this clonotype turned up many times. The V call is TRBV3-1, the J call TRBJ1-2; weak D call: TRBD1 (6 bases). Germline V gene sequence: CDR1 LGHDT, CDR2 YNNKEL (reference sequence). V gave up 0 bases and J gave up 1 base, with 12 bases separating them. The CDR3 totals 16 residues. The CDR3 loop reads CASSQELGQSNYGYTF. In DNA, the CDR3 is TGTGCCAGCAGCCAAGAGTTAGGACAGAGTAACTATGGCTACACCTTC.

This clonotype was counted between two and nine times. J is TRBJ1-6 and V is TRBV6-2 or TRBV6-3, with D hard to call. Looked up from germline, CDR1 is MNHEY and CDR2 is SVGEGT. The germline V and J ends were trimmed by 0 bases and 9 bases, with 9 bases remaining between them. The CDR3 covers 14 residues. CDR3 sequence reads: CASSYSRRGSPLHF. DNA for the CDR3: TGTGCCAGCAGTTACTCGAGACGAGGTTCACCCCTCCACTTT.

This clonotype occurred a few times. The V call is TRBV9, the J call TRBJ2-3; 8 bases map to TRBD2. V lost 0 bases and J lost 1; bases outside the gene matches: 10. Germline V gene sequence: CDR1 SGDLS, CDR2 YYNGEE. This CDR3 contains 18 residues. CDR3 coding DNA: TGTGCCAGCAGCGTAGGTTTAGGGCGGGGGGACGGCACAGATACGCAGTATTTT. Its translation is CASSVGLGRGDGTDTQYF.

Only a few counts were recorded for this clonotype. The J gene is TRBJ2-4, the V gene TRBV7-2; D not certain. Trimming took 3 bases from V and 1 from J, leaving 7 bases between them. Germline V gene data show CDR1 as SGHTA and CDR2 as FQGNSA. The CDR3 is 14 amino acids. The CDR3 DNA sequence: TGTGCCAGCAGCTTTCAGGTGGCCAAAAACATTCAGTACTTC. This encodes CASSFQVAKNIQYF. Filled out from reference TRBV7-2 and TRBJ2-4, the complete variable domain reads GAGVSQSPSNKVTEKGKDVELRCDPISGHTALYWYRQSLGQGLEFLIYFQGNSAPDKSGLPSDRFSAERTGGSVSTLTIQRTQQEDSAVYLCASSFQVAKNIQYFGAGTRLSVL.

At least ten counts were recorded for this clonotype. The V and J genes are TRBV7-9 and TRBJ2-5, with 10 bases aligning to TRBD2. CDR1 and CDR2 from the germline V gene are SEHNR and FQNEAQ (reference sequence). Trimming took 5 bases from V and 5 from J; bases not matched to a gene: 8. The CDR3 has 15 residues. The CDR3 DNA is TGTGCCAGCAGCCCCAGGCCTAGCGGGGGTGAGACCCAGTACTTC. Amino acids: CASSPRPSGGETQYF.

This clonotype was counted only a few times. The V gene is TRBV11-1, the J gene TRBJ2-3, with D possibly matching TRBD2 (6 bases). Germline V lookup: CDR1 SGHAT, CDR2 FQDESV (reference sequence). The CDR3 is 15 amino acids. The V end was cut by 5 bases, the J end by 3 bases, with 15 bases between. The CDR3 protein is CASSPGEARTDTQYF. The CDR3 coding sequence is TGTGCCAGCAGCCCGGGGGAGGCCCGAACAGATACGCAGTATTTT.

The CDR3 region is CASSLGGMRDTQYF. The CDR3 DNA sequence: TGTGCCAGCAGTCTCGGGGGCATGAGAGATACGCAGTATTTT. The chain uses TRBV27 and TRBJ2-3; D may match TRBD1 or TRBD2 (6 bases each). The CDR3 covers 14 residues. Germline V gene sequence: CDR1 MNHEY, CDR2 SMNVEV (reference sequence). Trimming stripped 5 bases from V and 5 bases from J, with 14 bases between.

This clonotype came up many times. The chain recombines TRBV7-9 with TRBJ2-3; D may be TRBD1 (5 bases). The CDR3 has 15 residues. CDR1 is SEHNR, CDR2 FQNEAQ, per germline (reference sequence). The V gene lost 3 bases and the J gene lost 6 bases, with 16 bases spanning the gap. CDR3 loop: CASSFGRALRDTQYF. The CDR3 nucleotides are TGTGCCAGCAGCTTCGGCAGGGCCCTACGGGATACGCAGTATTTT.